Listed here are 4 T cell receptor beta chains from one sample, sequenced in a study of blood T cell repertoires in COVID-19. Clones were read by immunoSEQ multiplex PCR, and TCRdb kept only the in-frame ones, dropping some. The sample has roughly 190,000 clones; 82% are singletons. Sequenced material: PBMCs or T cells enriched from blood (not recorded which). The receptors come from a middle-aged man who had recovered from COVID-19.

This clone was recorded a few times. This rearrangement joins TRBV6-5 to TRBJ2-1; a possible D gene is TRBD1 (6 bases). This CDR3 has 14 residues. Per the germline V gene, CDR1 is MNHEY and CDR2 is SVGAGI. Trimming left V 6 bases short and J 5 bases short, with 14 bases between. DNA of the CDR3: TGTGCCAGCAGCTCGCCCCGGGACAACAATGAGCAGTTCTTC. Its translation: CASSSPRDNNEQFF.

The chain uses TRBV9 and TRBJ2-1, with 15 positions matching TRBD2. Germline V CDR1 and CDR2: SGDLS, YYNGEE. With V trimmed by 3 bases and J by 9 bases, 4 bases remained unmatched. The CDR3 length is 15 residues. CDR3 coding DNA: TGTGCCAGCAGCGCAGCGGGACTAGCGGGAGGTGAGCAGTTCTTC. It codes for CASSAAGLAGGEQFF.

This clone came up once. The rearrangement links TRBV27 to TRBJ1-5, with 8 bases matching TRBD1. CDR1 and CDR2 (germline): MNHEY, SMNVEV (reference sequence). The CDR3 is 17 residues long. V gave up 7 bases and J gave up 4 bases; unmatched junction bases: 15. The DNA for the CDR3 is TGTGCCAGCATCCAGGGGGCTCCTACCCGAGGGAATCAGCCCCAGCATTTT. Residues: CASIQGAPTRGNQPQHF.

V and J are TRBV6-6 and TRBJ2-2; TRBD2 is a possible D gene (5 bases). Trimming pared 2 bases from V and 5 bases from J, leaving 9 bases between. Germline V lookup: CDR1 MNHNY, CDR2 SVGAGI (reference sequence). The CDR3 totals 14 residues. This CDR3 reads CASSYDWRTGELFF. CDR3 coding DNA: TGTGCCAGCAGTTACGACTGGAGGACCGGGGAGCTGTTTTTT.